A single sample is the source of the 27 T cell receptor beta chains below, sequenced in a study of identical twins. TCRdb ran MiXCR on the 5' RACE reads and lists one entry per CDR3 protein. The sample carries 350,000 to 400,000 distinct CDR3 sequences, approximately 9.1% recorded once. The sample consisted of naive T cells sorted from blood. The source of these receptors is a woman between 45 and 60 years old in good health.

CDR3 DNA sequence: TGCGCCAGCAGCCTCTTCCGTCCGACAGGGGGCTATGACACCGGGGAGCTGTTTTTT. It is translated as CASSLFRPTGGYDTGELFF. V usage is TRBV5-1 and J usage is TRBJ2-2, with 10 bases that match TRBD1. J was trimmed by 3 bases and V by 4 bases; bases with no gene match: 15. CDR1 and CDR2 (germline): SGHRS, YFSETQ. The CDR3 sequence is 19 residues long.

V usage is TRBV11-3 and J usage is TRBJ2-1; 12 bases match TRBD2. The CDR3 extends over 16 amino acids. Germline V gives CDR1 SGHNT, CDR2 YENEEA. Trimming at V came to 2 bases and at J to 5 bases, leaving 4 bases not matched to a gene. As DNA, the CDR3 is TGTGCCAGCAGCTTAAGACTAGCGGGAGTGAACAATGAGCAGTTCTTC. Protein: CASSLRLAGVNNEQFF. Filled out from reference TRBV11-3 and TRBJ2-1, the complete variable domain reads EAGVVQSPRYKIIEKKQPVAFWCNPISGHNTLYWYLQNLGQGPELLIRYENEEAVDDSQLPKDRFSAERLKGVDSTLKIQPAELGDSAVYLCASSLRLAGVNNEQFFGPGTRLTVL.

There are a few counts of this clonotype. The CDR3 DNA is TGCAGCGCTACCGGACAGGGGAAATACGAGCAGTACTTC. Translation gives CSATGQGKYEQYF. The V call is TRBV29-1, the J call TRBJ2-7; 9 bases are a match to TRBD1. The CDR3 totals 13 residues. Trimming removed 7 bases from V and 4 bases from J; junction bases left unmatched: 8. Germline CDR1 is SQVTM and CDR2 is ANQGSEA.

The V gene is TRBV19, the J gene TRBJ1-1; TRBD1 matches 7 bases. CDR1 and CDR2 from the germline V gene are LNHDA and SQIVND (reference sequence). The V segment lost 6 bases and the J segment 0 bases; nucleotides outside the gene matches: 4. The CDR3 has 14 amino acids. CDR3 sequence: CASSRGQLNTEAFF. CDR3 DNA sequence: TGTGCCAGTAGCAGGGGACAGTTGAACACTGAAGCTTTCTTT. Full variable domain (outside the CDR3, taken from reference TRBV19 and TRBJ1-1): DGGITQSPKYLFRKEGQNVTLSCEQNLNHDAMYWYRQDPGQGLRLIYYSQIVNDFQKGDIAEGYSVSREKKESFPLTVTSAQKNPTAFYLCASSRGQLNTEAFFGQGTRLTVV.

V usage is TRBV4-1 and J usage is TRBJ2-1; D not resolved. Germline CDR1 is MGHRA and CDR2 is YSYEKL. The CDR3 contains 13 residues. Trimming stripped 2 bases from V and 7 bases from J, with 9 bases between. This CDR3 reads CASSQSARNEQFF. CDR3 DNA: TGCGCCAGCAGCCAATCAGCTAGGAATGAGCAGTTCTTC.

This clonotype was counted at least ten times. The chain links TRBV2 to TRBJ1-5; weak D call: TRBD1 (6 bases). Germline CDR1 reads SNHLY; CDR2 reads FYNNEI. Trimming took off 7 bases at V and 3 bases at J, with 10 bases between the two ends. The CDR3 contains 13 residues. CDR3 sequence (DNA): TGTGCCAGCAAACCGGGGGCCAATCAGCCCCAGCATTTT. Translation gives CASKPGANQPQHF.

To note about this clonotype: This clone may be a read error of a much larger clone one base away. J is TRBJ2-1 and V is TRBV5-1; D possibly corresponds to TRBD2 (6 bases). V gave up 0 bases and J gave up 7 bases, with 17 bases separating them. CDR1 and CDR2 from the germline V gene are SGHRS and YFSETQ. CDR3 length: 16 amino acids. In DNA, the CDR3 is TGCGCCAGCAGCTTGGTTGGTCGTGCGGGAAAAAATGAGCAGTTCTTC. Protein sequence: CASSLVGRAGKNEQFF.

This clonotype was seen many times. The chain is built from TRBV12-3 or TRBV12-4 and TRBJ2-3; D not resolved. Trimming removed 2 bases from V and 6 bases from J, with 6 bases in between. The CDR3 spans 12 residues. The CDR3 coding sequence is TGTGCCAGCAGTTTAATGGGGGATACGCAGTATTTT. It is translated as CASSLMGDTQYF.

The table lists this clonotype with many counts. The DNA for the CDR3 is TGTGCCACCAGTGGGAAGAACACCGGGGAGCTGTTTTTT. The encoded protein is CATSGKNTGELFF. The rearrangement uses TRBV24-1 and TRBJ2-2; no definite D call. V dropped 5 bases and J dropped 1 base, with 4 bases sitting between them. The CDR3 length is 13 residues. In germline, CDR1 is KGHDR, CDR2 SFDVKD.

This clonotype was counted only a few times. The gene calls are TRBV11-3 and TRBJ1-1; TRBD1 is a possible D gene (5 bases). Trimming pared 5 bases from V and 8 bases from J, leaving 24 bases between. The germline gives CDR1 SGHNT, CDR2 YENEEA. The CDR3 length is 16 residues. CDR3 sequence reads: CASSPNNIGTIAEAFF. The CDR3 region has the DNA TGTGCCAGCAGCCCAAATAACATCGGGACGATCGCGGAAGCTTTCTTT.

This clonotype was seen only a few times. The chain's CDR3 is CASSLGGSTNEKLFF. In DNA, the CDR3 is TGCGCCAGCAGCTTGGGGGGCTCAACTAATGAAAAACTGTTTTTT. The chain links TRBV5-1 to TRBJ1-4; D perhaps matches TRBD1 (5 bases). In germline, CDR1 is SGHRS, CDR2 YFSETQ. CDR3 size: 15 residues. Between the trimmed V and J ends, which lost 0 bases and 0 bases, there was a span of 6 bases.

The chain's CDR3 is CASSFYRGRFTDTQYF. DNA for the CDR3: TGCGCCAGCAGCTTTTACCGGGGACGGTTCACAGATACGCAGTATTTT. V and J are TRBV5-1 and TRBJ2-3; D tentatively fits TRBD1 or TRBD2 (5 bases each). V shed 2 bases and J shed 2 bases, with 15 bases lying between them. The CDR3 is 16 residues long. The V gene's germline CDR1 is SGHRS and CDR2 YFSETQ. Together with reference TRBV5-1 and TRBJ2-3, the CDR3 gives the full variable domain: KAGVTQTPRYLIKTRGQQVTLSCSPISGHRSVSWYQQTPGQGLQFLFEYFSETQRNKGNFPGRFSGRQFSNSRSEMNVSTLELGDSALYLCASSFYRGRFTDTQYFGPGTRLTVL.

This clonotype was found a few times. The chain recombines TRBV24-1 with TRBJ2-2; D gene uncertain. CDR3 length: 14 amino acids. Trimming cost V 5 bases and J 2 bases, with 8 bases left between them. Germline assignment: CDR1 KGHDR and CDR2 SFDVKD. CDR3 loop: CATSGPTNTGELFF. CDR3 DNA: TGTGCCACCAGTGGACCCACTAACACCGGGGAGCTGTTTTTT.

J is TRBJ2-3 and V is TRBV7-6; D assignment may be TRBD1 or TRBD2 (5 bases each). The CDR3 length is 16 residues. V lost 4 bases, J lost 2 bases, and 16 bases lay in between. CDR1 is SGHVS, CDR2 FNYEAQ, per germline. CDR3 coding DNA: TGTGCCAGCAGCTATGAGGGCAGGGTAGTCACAGATACGCAGTATTTT. This codes for CASSYEGRVVTDTQYF.

The chain is built from TRBV24-1 and TRBJ1-1; a weak D match, TRBD1 (5 bases). V was trimmed by 6 bases and J by 1 base, leaving 8 bases between them. Germline-derived CDR1 and CDR2 are KGHDR and SFDVKD. This CDR3 region has 13 residues. The CDR3, as DNA: TGTGCCACCAGTCCCGACAGGAACACTGAAGCTTTCTTT. Its protein product is CATSPDRNTEAFF.

Details on this clonotype: It may be a read error: a sequence one base away is much more abundant. The chain links TRBV4-1 to TRBJ1-1; a weak D match, TRBD1 (5 bases). The CDR3 is 15 amino acids. CDR1 is MGHRA and CDR2 is YSYEKL in the germline V gene. The chain's CDR3 is CASSPETGMNTDAFF. DNA of the CDR3: TGCGCCAGCAGCCCCGAAACAGGAATGAACACTGACGCTTTCTTT.

The rearrangement uses TRBV12-5 and TRBJ2-5; TRBD2 agrees at 7 bases. Trimming cost V 6 bases and J 2 bases; bases outside gene matches: 21. Germline V gene lookup returns CDR1 LGHNT and CDR2 FRNRAP. The CDR3 runs 19 residues. Here the CDR3 reads CASGPTLARGPGLQETQYF. The CDR3 region has the DNA TGTGCTAGTGGCCCGACACTAGCGAGAGGGCCAGGACTACAAGAGACCCAGTACTTC.

This clonotype was seen at least ten times. The chain employs TRBV6-5 and TRBJ2-7; 9 nucleotides agree with TRBD1. The trim removed 9 bases at V and 4 bases at J, leaving 7 bases unmatched. The CDR3 contains 13 residues. Germline V gene data show CDR1 as MNHEY and CDR2 as SVGAGI. The CDR3 DNA reads TGTGCCAGTCACTCCGGGACAGGGTACGAGCAGTACTTC. As protein: CASHSGTGYEQYF.

In this sample, this clonotype turned up a few times. The chain recombines TRBV7-2 with TRBJ2-2, with no clear D. Trimming cost V 4 bases and J 4 bases, with 13 bases left between them. The CDR3 has 15 amino acids. Germline V lookup: CDR1 SGHTA, CDR2 FQGNSA. The CDR3 reads CASSSQPGPTGELFF. The CDR3 DNA reads as TGTGCCAGCAGCTCTCAACCCGGGCCCACCGGGGAGCTGTTTTTT.

This clonotype was counted at least ten times. This sequence joins TRBV7-2 and TRBJ1-2, with TRBD1 matching 10 bases. Germline V gene data show CDR1 as SGHTA and CDR2 as FQGNSA. There are 15 residues in the CDR3. The V segment lost 4 bases and the J segment 4 bases; nucleotides outside the gene matches: 6. Here the CDR3 reads CASSSDRGEGYGYTF. The CDR3 DNA reads as TGTGCCAGCAGCTCGGACAGGGGGGAGGGCTATGGCTACACCTTC.

There are many counts of this clonotype. The chain joins TRBV10-3 to TRBJ2-3; D remains unclear. V was pared by 10 bases and J by 4 bases, with 12 bases between. Germline V gives CDR1 ENHRY, CDR2 SYGVKD. This CDR3 spans 12 amino acids. This CDR3 reads CATGGSADTQYF. CDR3 DNA sequence: TGTGCCACCGGTGGGTCCGCAGATACGCAGTATTTT.

The rearrangement uses TRBV5-5 and TRBJ1-2; D gene ambiguous. V gave up 1 base and J gave up 4 bases, with 11 bases separating them. Germline V lookup: CDR1 SGHKS, CDR2 YYEKEE (reference sequence). CDR3 length equals 14 residues. The CDR3, as DNA: TGTGCCAGCAGCTTGTCCCAGTGGTCCTATGGCTACACCTTC. Residues: CASSLSQWSYGYTF. The full variable domain, completed using reference TRBV5-5 and TRBJ1-2, is DAGVTQSPTHLIKTRGQQVTLRCSPISGHKSVSWYQQVLGQGPQFIFQYYEKEERGRGNFPDRFSARQFPNYSSELNVNALLLGDSALYLCASSLSQWSYGYTFGSGTRLTVV.

This clonotype was seen a few times. The chain employs TRBV3-1 and TRBJ2-7; D uncertain. The CDR3 consists of 12 residues. Trimming stripped 6 bases from V and 2 bases from J, with 8 bases between. Germline V CDR1 and CDR2: LGHDT, YNNKEL (reference sequence). CDR3 amino acids: CASSPSPYEQYF. CDR3 coding DNA: TGTGCCAGCAGTCCAAGCCCCTACGAGCAGTACTTC.

This clonotype was recorded at least ten times. The rearrangement links TRBV10-3 to TRBJ2-5; the match to TRBD2 covers 7 bases. The J segment lost 10 bases and the V segment lost 2 bases, leaving 16 bases of the junction unmatched. Germline loops: CDR1 ENHRY, CDR2 SYGVKD. The CDR3 is made up of 16 amino acids. This chain's CDR3 is CAISERAGLTRGDQYF. CDR3 bases: TGTGCCATCAGTGAGAGAGCAGGCCTTACTCGGGGGGACCAGTACTTC.

This clonotype came up a few times. The gene calls are TRBV7-9 and TRBJ2-2; D might be TRBD1 (5 bases). Trimming cost V 11 bases and J 0 bases, with 10 bases left between them. Per germline, CDR1 SEHNR and CDR2 FQNEAQ (reference sequence). The CDR3 length is 13 residues. The CDR3 region is CAGAAANTGELFF. The CDR3 region has the DNA TGTGCCGGGGCAGCCGCGAACACCGGGGAGCTGTTTTTT.

This clonotype was seen at least ten times. V and J are TRBV5-1 and TRBJ2-1; the match to TRBD2 covers 8 bases. From germline, CDR1 is SGHRS and CDR2 YFSETQ. This CDR3 is 15 amino acids long. V lost 1 base and J lost 9; bases outside the gene matches: 9. CDR3 region: CASSLLVGRDSEQFF. The CDR3 DNA reads TGCGCCAGCAGCTTGTTAGTCGGGAGGGATAGTGAGCAGTTCTTC.

Many counts were recorded for this clonotype. This chain connects TRBV12-3 or TRBV12-4 to TRBJ2-1; 8 bases line up with TRBD2. V dropped 3 bases and J dropped 4; count of bases not matched to a gene: 17. The length of the CDR3 is 19 residues. The CDR3 DNA reads as TGTGCCAGCAGTTTGCCAACCAGCCCTCCAGCGGGGGTATACAATGAGCAGTTCTTC. Translation gives CASSLPTSPPAGVYNEQFF.